A selection of T cell receptor beta chains follows, all from one sample in a study of OX40 agonist ivuxolimab in advanced cancers. Repertoires were generated with immunoSEQ multiplex PCR, while TCRdb's copy carries only in-frame clones and drops some. This sample has more than 45,000 clones, with about four fifths found just once. The material was CD4+ or CD8+ T cells sorted from blood, obtained in a trial of the OX40 agonist ivuxolimab. The receptors derive from an adult with an advanced solid tumor such as melanoma, head and neck, liver or kidney cancer. CDR3s include the opening cysteine and the closing phenylalanine or tryptophan. A D gene is named only where the DNA matches it firmly. Clone size is stated in some rows and not others, as once, few, many or a class when expanded.

.	13	TRBJ2-1	TRBV19	once	TGTGCCAGTAGTATTTCGGTAGCCAATGAGCAGTTCTTC	CASSISVANEQFF
.	14	TRBJ1-5	TRBV11-3	.	TGTGCCAGCAGCCACCGGGTACGCAATCAGCCCCAGCATTTT	CASSHRVRNQPQHF
TRBD2	15	TRBJ2-3	TRBV6-1	.	TGTGCCAGCAGGCACCCTAGCGGCAGCACAGATACGCAGTATTTT	CASRHPSGSTDTQYF
TRBD2	14	TRBJ2-7	TRBV7-3	few	TGTGCCAGCAGCTTACGGGGGGGCTCCTACGAGCAGTACTTC	CASSLRGGSYEQYF
.	13	TRBJ1-1	TRBV6-5	.	TGTGCCAGCAGTGAAGCCGGGGACACTGAAGCTTTCTTT	CASSEAGDTEAFF
.	14	TRBJ2-1	TRBV6-1	.	TGTGCCAGCATGAGGCAGGGGGGTAACAATGAGCAGTTCTTC	CASMRQGGNNEQFF
TRBD2	16	TRBJ2-7	TRBV7-9	.	TGTGCCAGCAGCTTCCCGGGACTAGCGGGACGCGACGAGCAGTACTTC	CASSFPGLAGRDEQYF
.	13	TRBJ1-2	TRBV5-4	.	TGTGCCAGCAGTCACAGGACAGACCGGGGCTACACCTTC	CASSHRTDRGYTF
TRBD1	15	TRBJ2-2	TRBV7-9	few	TGTGCCAGCAAGGAGGCAGGGGGCAAAACCGGGGAGCTGTTTTTT	CASKEAGGKTGELFF
TRBD2	15	TRBJ2-7	TRBV19	.	TGTGCCAGTAGTATAGAGTCCGGGGGGTCTTACGAGCAGTACTTC	CASSIESGGSYEQYF
TRBD1	18	TRBJ1-2	TRBV10-3	.	TGTGCCATCAGTGGATTGACAGGGGTCTTCCCCTCGGTGAATGGCTACACCTTC	CAISGLTGVFPSVNGYTF
TRBD2	16	TRBJ2-5	TRBV11-3	few	TGTGCCAGCAGCGGGGGGACTAGCGACCCAAGATCGACCCAGTACTTC	CASSGGTSDPRSTQYF
.	13	TRBJ1-2	TRBV29-1	.	TGCAGCGTTGAAGGACAGCGTAACTATGGCTACACCTTC	CSVEGQRNYGYTF
.	13	TRBJ1-1	TRBV7-7	.	TGTGCCAGCAGCTTAGGCTCGAACACTGAAGCTTTCTTT	CASSLGSNTEAFF
.	16	TRBJ1-3	TRBV7-2	.	TGTGCCAGCAGCTTATCGACGGTGTACTCTGGAAACACCATATATTTT	CASSLSTVYSGNTIYF
TRBD2	16	TRBJ2-1	TRBV10-1	.	TGCGCCAGCAGTCCATTTGGACTAGCGGGTCGAGATGAGCAGTTCTTC	CASSPFGLAGRDEQFF
.	11	TRBJ1-3	TRBV7-2	few	TGTGCCAGCAGCTTAATAGGCACCATATATTTT	CASSLIGTIYF
TRBD2	15	TRBJ2-3	TRBV29-1	.	TGCAGCGTCGCGAGCGGGAGGGATAGCACAGATACGCAGTATTTT	CSVASGRDSTDTQYF